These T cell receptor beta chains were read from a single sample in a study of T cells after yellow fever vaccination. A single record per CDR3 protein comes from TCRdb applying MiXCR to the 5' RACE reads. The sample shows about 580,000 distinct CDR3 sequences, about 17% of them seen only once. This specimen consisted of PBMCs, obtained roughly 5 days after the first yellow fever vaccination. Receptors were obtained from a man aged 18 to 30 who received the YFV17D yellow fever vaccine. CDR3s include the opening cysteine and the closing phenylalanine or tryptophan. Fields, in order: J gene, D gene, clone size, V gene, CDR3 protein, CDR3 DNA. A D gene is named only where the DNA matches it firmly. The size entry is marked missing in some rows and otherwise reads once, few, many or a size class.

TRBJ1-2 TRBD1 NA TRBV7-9 CASSSINRGIGNGYTF TGTGCCAGCAGCTCCATTAACAGGGGAATCGGCAACGGCTACACCTTC
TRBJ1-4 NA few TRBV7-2 CDSSEDSQTAEKLFF TGTGACAGCAGCGAGGATAGCCAGACCGCTGAAAAACTGTTTTTT
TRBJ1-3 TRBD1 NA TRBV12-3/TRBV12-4 CASSQTGAGNTIYF TGTGCCAGCAGTCAGACAGGGGCTGGAAACACCATATATTTT
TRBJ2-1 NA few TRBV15 CATSRDSPGLVNEQFF TGTGCCACCAGCAGAGATTCTCCGGGACTTGTAAATGAGCAGTTCTTC
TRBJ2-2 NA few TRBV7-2 CASSSAMGLNTGELFF TGTGCCAGCAGCTCAGCGATGGGACTGAACACCGGGGAGCTGTTTTTT
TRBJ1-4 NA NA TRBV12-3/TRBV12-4 CASSSRTVNEKLFF TGTGCCAGCAGTTCCCGGACAGTTAATGAAAAACTGTTTTTT
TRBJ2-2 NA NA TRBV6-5 CASSFFGFLTGELFF TGTGCCAGCAGTTTTTTCGGGTTCTTAACCGGGGAGCTGTTTTTT
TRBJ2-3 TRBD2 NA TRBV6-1 CASRPLAGVSLGTDTQYF TGTGCCAGCAGACCTCTAGCGGGGGTATCGTTAGGCACAGATACGCAGTATTTT
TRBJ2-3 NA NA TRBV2 CARRGDNPSTDTQYF TGTGCCAGGAGGGGGGACAACCCTAGCACAGATACGCAGTATTTT
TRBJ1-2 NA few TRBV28 CASSRVPGRLNYGYTF TGTGCCAGCAGTCGTGTGCCGGGGCGCCTAAACTATGGCTACACCTTC
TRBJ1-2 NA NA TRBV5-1 CASRPGTELYGYTF TGCGCCAGCAGGCCGGGAACAGAACTTTATGGCTACACCTTC
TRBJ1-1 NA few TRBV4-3 CASSQVRGAATEAFF TGCGCCAGCAGCCAAGTACGGGGGGCAGCCACTGAAGCTTTCTTT
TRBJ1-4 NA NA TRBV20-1 CSATVRRDWAEKLFF TGCAGTGCTACCGTCCGCCGGGATTGGGCGGAAAAACTGTTTTTT
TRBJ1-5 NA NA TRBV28 CASSLRTVGQPQHF TGTGCCAGCAGTTTACGGACGGTGGGGCAGCCCCAGCATTTT
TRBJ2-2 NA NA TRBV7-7 CASSLLGFAGNTGELFF TGTGCTAGCAGCCTCTTAGGTTTCGCAGGCAACACCGGGGAGCTGTTTTTT
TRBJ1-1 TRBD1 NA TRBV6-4 CASRRQGLNTEAFF TGTGCCAGCAGGAGACAGGGCTTGAACACTGAAGCTTTCTTT
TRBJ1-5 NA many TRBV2 CASRGRGQPQHF TGTGCCAGCCGGGGGAGAGGTCAGCCCCAGCATTTT
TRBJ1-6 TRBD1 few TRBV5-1 CASSVGGDRGRSPLHF TGCGCCAGCAGCGTGGGGGGGGACAGGGGCCGCTCACCCCTCCACTTT
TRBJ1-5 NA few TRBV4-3 CASSQVQGYQPQHF TGCGCCAGCAGCCAAGTACAGGGCTATCAGCCCCAGCATTTT
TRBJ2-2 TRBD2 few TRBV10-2 CASRSSGGRTNTGELFF TGCGCCAGCAGGTCTAGCGGGGGGAGGACTAACACCGGGGAGCTGTTTTTT
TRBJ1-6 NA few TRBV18 CASSPRLAVGGNSPLHF TGTGCCAGCTCACCACGTCTGGCAGTAGGGGGTAATTCACCCCTCCACTTT
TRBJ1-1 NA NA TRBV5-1 CASSLVQANTEAFF TGCGCCAGCAGCTTGGTCCAGGCGAACACTGAAGCTTTCTTT
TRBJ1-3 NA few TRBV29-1 CSVELQGAGNTIYF TGCAGCGTTGAATTGCAGGGTGCTGGAAACACCATATATTTT
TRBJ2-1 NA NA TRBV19 CASTDRVLNEQFF TGTGCCAGTACCGATAGGGTCCTCAATGAGCAGTTCTTC
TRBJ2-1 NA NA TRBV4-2 CASSQAGRGLGEQFF TGTGCCAGCAGCCAAGCCGGGCGAGGTCTGGGTGAGCAGTTCTTC
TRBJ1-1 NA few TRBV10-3 CAISWDRRDTEAFF TGTGCCATCAGTTGGGACCGCCGGGACACTGAAGCTTTCTTT
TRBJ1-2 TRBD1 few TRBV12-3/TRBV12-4 CASRTGAPDGYTF TGTGCCAGCAGGACAGGGGCCCCGGATGGCTACACCTTC
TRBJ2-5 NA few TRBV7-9 CASSFEPWGTQYF TGTGCCAGCAGCTTCGAACCCTGGGGGACCCAGTACTTC
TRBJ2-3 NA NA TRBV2 CASSESGPTQYF TGTGCCAGCTCGGAGTCGGGCCCTACGCAGTATTTT
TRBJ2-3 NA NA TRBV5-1 CASSRGTSTDTQYF TGCGCCAGCAGCCGGGGGACTAGCACAGATACGCAGTATTTT
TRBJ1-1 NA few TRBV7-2 CASSLAGLSFF TGTGCCAGCAGCTTAGCGGGTTTGTCTTTCTTT
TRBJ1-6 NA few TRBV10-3 CAISESARGVSPLHF TGTGCCATCAGTGAGTCGGCCAGGGGTGTTTCACCCCTCCACTTT
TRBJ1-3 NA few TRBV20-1 CSATSPQYTIYF TGCAGTGCTACCTCCCCGCAGTACACCATATATTTT
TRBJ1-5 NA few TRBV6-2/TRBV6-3 CASSYPIGGPDNQPQHF TGTGCCAGCAGTTACCCGATTGGGGGCCCCGACAATCAGCCCCAGCATTTT
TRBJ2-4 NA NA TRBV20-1 CSAKTGADIQYF TGCAGTGCCAAAACCGGGGCGGACATTCAGTACTTC
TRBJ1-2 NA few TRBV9 CASSAGGLSYGYTF TGTGCCAGCAGCGCCGGGGGGTTATCATATGGCTACACCTTC
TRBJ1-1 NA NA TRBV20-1 CSASSGGNTEAFF TGCAGTGCTAGTTCCGGGGGCAACACTGAAGCTTTCTTT
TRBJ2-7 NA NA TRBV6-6 CASRQQATYEQYF TGTGCCAGCAGACAACAGGCCACCTACGAGCAGTACTTC
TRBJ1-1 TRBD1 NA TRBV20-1 CSAASGGSVNTEAFF TGCAGTGCTGCCTCAGGGGGTTCGGTGAACACTGAAGCTTTCTTT
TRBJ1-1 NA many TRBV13 CASSLGDAFF TGTGCCAGCAGCTTGGGGGATGCTTTCTTT
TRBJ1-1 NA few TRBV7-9 CASSFTGDPRYTEAFF TGTGCCAGCAGCTTCACCGGGGACCCTCGGTACACTGAAGCTTTCTTT
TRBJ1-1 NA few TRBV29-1 CSVVPNVNTEAFF TGCAGCGTTGTCCCGAACGTGAACACTGAAGCTTTCTTT
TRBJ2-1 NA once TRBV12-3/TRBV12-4 CASSLSGSGPYNEQFF TGTGCCAGCAGTCTTTCCGGGAGCGGGCCCTACAATGAGCAGTTCTTC
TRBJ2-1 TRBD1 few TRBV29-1 CSVEGDRGELNEQFF TGCAGCGTTGAAGGTGACAGGGGCGAGCTCAATGAGCAGTTCTTC
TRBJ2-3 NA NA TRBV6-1 CASREGARTDTQYF TGTGCCAGCAGGGAGGGGGCTCGCACAGATACGCAGTATTTT
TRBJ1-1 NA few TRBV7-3 CASSSSTKTEAFF TGTGCCAGCAGCTCATCGACAAAAACTGAAGCTTTCTTT
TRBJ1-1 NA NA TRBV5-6 CASSLGGRSTEAFF TGTGCCAGCAGCTTGGGGGGGCGCAGCACTGAAGCTTTCTTT
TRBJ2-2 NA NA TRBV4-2 CASSPTRGGDFTGELFF TGTGCCAGCAGCCCGACACGCGGAGGGGATTTCACCGGGGAGCTGTTTTTT
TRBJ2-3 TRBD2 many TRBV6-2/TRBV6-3 CASSATGLVPDTQYF TGTGCCAGCAGTGCAACGGGACTAGTCCCAGATACGCAGTATTTT
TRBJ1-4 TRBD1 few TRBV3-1 CASRRGQSNEKLFF TGTGCCAGCAGGAGGGGACAGTCTAATGAAAAACTGTTTTTT
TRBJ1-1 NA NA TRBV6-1 CASTDGGRTEAFF TGTGCCAGCACAGATGGGGGTCGGACTGAAGCTTTCTTT
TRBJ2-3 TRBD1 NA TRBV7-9 CASSPPPGQGVDTQYF TGTGCCAGCAGCCCCCCGCCGGGACAGGGCGTAGATACGCAGTATTTT
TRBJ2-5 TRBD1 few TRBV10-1 CASSRQGSFPETQYF TGCGCCAGCAGCCGACAGGGAAGTTTTCCAGAGACCCAGTACTTC
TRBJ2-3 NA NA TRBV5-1 CASSEAISDTQYF TGCGCCAGCAGCGAAGCAATATCAGATACGCAGTATTTT
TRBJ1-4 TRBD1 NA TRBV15 CATSFGQGVVDGEKLFF TGTGCCACCAGCTTCGGACAGGGAGTAGTCGATGGTGAAAAACTGTTTTTT